The 22 T cell receptor beta chains given below trace back to one sample, sequenced in a study of T cell changes during pregnancy in multiple sclerosis. Assay: immunoSEQ multiplex PCR; the TCRdb copy retains only in-frame clones and omits some. The table shows roughly 58,000 clones, with around 92% occurring only once. Here the sequenced sample was CD4+ T cells from peripheral blood mononuclear cells, taken after pregnancy. Receptors originate from a female donor in good health, enrolled as a control in a pregnancy study.

The chain links TRBV9 to TRBJ2-1, with 9 bases lining up with TRBD2. Per the germline V gene, CDR1 is SGDLS and CDR2 is YYNGEE. This CDR3 region has 16 residues. V lost 2 bases and J lost 5; bases outside the gene matches: 8. The CDR3 region has the DNA TGTGCCAGCAGCGTTGAGATAGCGGGGGTCGACAATGAGCAGTTCTTC. Protein: CASSVEIAGVDNEQFF.

V is TRBV6-5 and J is TRBJ1-2, with TRBD1 matching 8 bases. Germline V gives CDR1 MNHEY, CDR2 SVGAGI. V shed 2 bases, J shed 3 bases, and the junction held 2 bases outside the gene matches. This CDR3 spans 14 amino acids. The CDR3 DNA reads TGTGCCAGCAGTTACCGGGACAGGTACTATGGCTACACCTTC. It translates to CASSYRDRYYGYTF.

The chain employs TRBV6-5 and TRBJ2-7; 12 bases are shared with TRBD2. V dropped 5 bases and J dropped 7; count of bases not matched to a gene: 6. Germline-derived CDR1 and CDR2 are MNHEY and SVGAGI. This CDR3 is built from 14 residues. The CDR3 sequence: CASSPGLAGLEQYF. Here the CDR3 DNA reads TGTGCCAGCAGTCCCGGACTAGCGGGGCTTGAGCAGTACTTC.

The chain joins TRBV6-1 to TRBJ2-7, with D perhaps TRBD1 (5 bases). Germline values: CDR1 MNHNS, CDR2 SASEGT. V lost 2 bases, J lost 6 bases, and 14 bases lay in between. The CDR3 runs to 14 residues. The CDR3 bases are TGTGCCAGCAGTGAAAAAAGGGGTTCCGGCGAGCAGTACTTC. Its protein is CASSEKRGSGEQYF.

The chain joins TRBV28 to TRBJ1-5; no clear D. CDR1 is MDHEN and CDR2 is SYDVKM in the germline V gene. V lost 4 bases and J lost 6, with 16 bases in between. The CDR3 loop spans 15 amino acids. As DNA, the CDR3 is TGTGCCAGCAGTTGGCAACCCCTAGTCGCTCAGCCCCAGCATTTT. Translating gives CASSWQPLVAQPQHF.

This clone occurred a few times. This sequence joins TRBV6-6 and TRBJ1-2, with 10 bases fitting TRBD1. From germline, CDR1 is MNHNY and CDR2 SVGAGI (reference sequence). V dropped 4 bases and J dropped 3; count of bases not matched to a gene: 5. The CDR3 has 15 amino acids. The DNA of the CDR3 is TGTGCCAGCAGTTCCAGGACAGGGGGAGACTATGGCTACACCTTC. Protein sequence: CASSSRTGGDYGYTF.

The count of this clone is one. The J gene is TRBJ2-2, the V gene TRBV28; perhaps TRBD1 as D (5 bases). V lost 7 bases, J lost 5 bases, and 26 bases lay in between. Per germline, CDR1 MDHEN and CDR2 SYDVKM. CDR3 length: 18 residues. CDR3 DNA sequence: TGTGCCAGCATCTCCCCTCAGGGCAGCCGAAGGGGTACCGGGGAGCTGTTTTTT. Translating it yields CASISPQGSRRGTGELFF.

This clone was picked up one time. The chain recombines TRBV21-1 with TRBJ1-5. TRBV21-1 is a known pseudogene. The CDR3 consists of 14 residues. The CDR3 DNA reads TGTGCCAGCACTGAGGGGGGGGCGGATCAGCCCCAGCATTTT. It encodes CASTEGGADQPQHF.

The chain recombines TRBV7-2 with TRBJ1-2; D might be TRBD1 (5 bases). Deletions cut 2 bases from V and 3 bases from J, with 10 bases between. The germline V gene has CDR1 SGHTA and CDR2 FQGNSA. The CDR3 has 14 residues. CDR3 residues: CASSLYGGYYGYTF. For the CDR3, the DNA is TGTGCCAGCAGCTTATATGGGGGGTACTATGGCTACACCTTC.

The rearrangement joins TRBV5-6 to TRBJ1-1; TRBD1 matches at 7 bases. CDR3 length: 15 amino acids. The germline CDR1 and CDR2 sequences are SGHDT and YYEEEE. V lost 4 bases and J lost 5; bases outside the gene matches: 11. CDR3 coding DNA: TGTGCCAGCAGCCCGTGGACAGGAGGAAGGACTGAAGCTTTCTTT. This gives the protein CASSPWTGGRTEAFF. The full variable domain, rest sourced from reference TRBV5-6 and TRBJ1-1, is DAGVTQSPTHLIKTRGQQVTLRCSPKSGHDTVSWYQQALGQGPQFIFQYYEEEERQRGNFPDRFSGHQFPNYSSELNVNALLLGDSALYLCASSPWTGGRTEAFFGQGTRLTVV.

J is TRBJ1-5 and V is TRBV2; D possibly corresponds to TRBD1 (5 bases). The CDR3 consists of 16 residues. Germline V gene sequence: CDR1 SNHLY, CDR2 FYNNEI. The V end was cut by 5 bases, the J end by 1 base, with 15 bases between. The CDR3 DNA reads TGTGCCAGCAGTTCCCCAGGGCGCAGGAGCAATCAGCCCCAGCATTTT. It specifies CASSSPGRRSNQPQHF.

The rearrangement links TRBV2 to TRBJ2-1; D gene uncertain. V lost 3 bases and J lost 7, with 13 bases in between. Looked up from germline, CDR1 is SNHLY and CDR2 is FYNNEI. This CDR3 region has 14 residues. CDR3 amino acids: CASSDFRIVNEQFF. The CDR3 coding sequence is TGTGCCAGCAGTGACTTTAGAATCGTGAATGAGCAGTTCTTC.

The chain recombines TRBV9 with TRBJ2-3, with 9 bases fitting TRBD2. CDR3 length equals 16 residues. CDR1 is SGDLS, CDR2 YYNGEE, per germline. J was trimmed by 6 bases and V by 0 bases; bases with no gene match: 8. Here the CDR3 reads CASSVGLAGTGDTQYF. The CDR3 coding sequence is TGTGCCAGCAGCGTAGGGCTAGCGGGGACGGGGGATACGCAGTATTTT.

The chain is built from TRBV19 and TRBJ2-1; weak D call: TRBD2 (7 bases). There are 15 residues in the CDR3. The V gene lost 2 bases and the J gene lost 2 bases, with 10 bases spanning the gap. The germline gives CDR1 LNHDA, CDR2 SQIVND (reference sequence). The CDR3 spells CASSILGGPYNEQFF. CDR3 in DNA: TGTGCCAGTAGTATATTGGGGGGGCCCTACAATGAGCAGTTCTTC.

The chain uses TRBV28 and TRBJ1-5, with D possibly matching TRBD1 (5 bases). Germline lookup yields CDR1 MDHEN and CDR2 SYDVKM. This CDR3 is built from 15 residues. Trimming stripped 2 bases from V and 4 bases from J, with 12 bases between. The CDR3 DNA is TGTGCCAGCAGTTTACAACAGGTACTAAATCAGCCCCAGCATTTT. It encodes CASSLQQVLNQPQHF. The full variable domain, rest sourced from reference TRBV28 and TRBJ1-5, is DVKVTQSSRYLVKRTGEKVFLECVQDMDHENMFWYRQDPGLGLRLIYFSYDVKMKEKGDIPEGYSVSREKKERFSLILESASTNQTSMYLCASSLQQVLNQPQHFGDGTRLSIL.

This chain joins TRBV29-1 and TRBJ1-3; D call uncertain. V gave up 3 bases and J gave up 0 bases, with 9 bases separating them. Germline V gives CDR1 SQVTM, CDR2 ANQGSEA. The CDR3 consists of 14 residues. The CDR3 coding sequence is TGCAGCGTTGACGTCCTCCTCTCTGGAAACACCATATATTTT. It codes for CSVDVLLSGNTIYF.

V is TRBV7-8 and J is TRBJ1-2; D is uncertain. The length of the CDR3 is 13 residues. Germline V gene sequence: CDR1 SGHVS, CDR2 FQNEAQ. V lost 2 bases to trimming and J lost 4 bases, with 8 bases between them. The CDR3 is CASSLRGSYGYTF. The CDR3 region has the DNA TGTGCCAGCAGCTTACGGGGATCCTATGGCTACACCTTC.

The chain links TRBV19 to TRBJ1-4, with D tentatively TRBD1 (5 bases). CDR3 size: 13 residues. CDR1 is LNHDA and CDR2 is SQIVND in the germline V gene (reference sequence). V gave up 7 bases and J gave up 8 bases, with 14 bases separating them. The CDR3 loop reads CASTPGSGEKLFF. CDR3 bases: TGTGCCAGTACCCCAGGTTCAGGGGAAAAACTGTTTTTT.

The V gene is TRBV7-2, the J gene TRBJ1-3, with D perhaps matching TRBD1 (6 bases). The CDR3 loop spans 15 amino acids. Trimming left V 5 bases short and J 0 bases short, with 11 bases between. Germline CDR1 and CDR2: SGHTA and FQGNSA. The CDR3 sequence is CASSRGGFSGNTIYF. The CDR3 DNA sequence: TGTGCCAGCAGCCGAGGGGGATTCTCTGGAAACACCATATATTTT. Filled out from reference TRBV7-2 and TRBJ1-3, the complete variable domain reads GAGVSQSPSNKVTEKGKDVELRCDPISGHTALYWYRQSLGQGLEFLIYFQGNSAPDKSGLPSDRFSAERTGGSVSTLTIQRTQQEDSAVYLCASSRGGFSGNTIYFGEGSWLTVV.

In this sample, this clone turned up once. V usage is TRBV15 and J usage is TRBJ1-6; D possibly corresponds to TRBD1 (5 bases). V lost 0 bases, J lost 8 bases, and 11 bases lay in between. This CDR3 region has 15 residues. CDR1 is LNHNV and CDR2 is YYDKDF in the germline V gene (reference sequence). The CDR3 sequence: CATSRDPRVDSPLHF. Here the CDR3 DNA reads TGTGCCACCAGCAGAGACCCCAGGGTGGATTCACCCCTCCACTTT.

As DNA, the CDR3 is TGTGCCAGCAGCCGGACAGGGGGGACGGTCGAGCAGTACTTC. Translation: CASSRTGGTVEQYF. The chain is built from TRBV2 and TRBJ2-7; 10 nucleotides agree with TRBD1. This CDR3 region has 14 residues. V was clipped by 6 bases and J by 6 bases; unmatched bases: 8. The germline CDR1 and CDR2 sequences are SNHLY and FYNNEI. Filled out from reference TRBV2 and TRBJ2-7, the complete variable domain reads EPEVTQTPSHQVTQMGQEVILRCVPISNHLYFYWYRQILGQKVEFLVSFYNNEISEKSEIFDDQFSVERPDGSNFTLKIRSTKLEDSAMYFCASSRTGGTVEQYFGPGTRLTVT.

This clone was detected only once. The J gene is TRBJ2-7, the V gene TRBV5-1; 8 bases match TRBD1. J was trimmed by 7 bases and V by 4 bases; bases with no gene match: 7. This CDR3 contains 13 residues. Germline V CDR1 and CDR2: SGHRS, YFSETQ. CDR3 nucleotide sequence: TGCGCCAGCAGCCGACAGGGGCCGGGGGAGCAGTACTTC. Its protein is CASSRQGPGEQYF.